Listed below are T cell receptor beta chains from one sample, sequenced in a study of T cells in Graves' hyperthyroidism and ophthalmopathy. TCRdb re-derived calls from the multiplex PCR reads in MiXCR, one entry per CDR3 protein. The data contain fewer than 500,000 distinct CDR3 sequences, approximately 13% of them singletons. The sequenced material came from blood. The receptors derive from a man aged 30 to 39 with Graves' hyperthyroidism that later progressed to Graves' ophthalmopathy. The CDR3 runs from the conserved cysteine through the conserved F or W. D genes are given only for firm matches. Only part of the rows carry a size: once, few, many, or a class if the clone is expanded.

abundance	v_gene	d_gene	j_gene	CDR3nt	CDR3aa
few	TRBV2	-	TRBJ2-7	TGTGCCAGCAAGGACAAGGGCGAAGAGCAGTACTTC	CASKDKGEEQYF
once	TRBV7-2	-	TRBJ2-3	TGTGCCAGCAGCTTGGGGGTGGTCAGCAATCAGCCCCAGTATTTT	CASSLGVVSNQPQYF
many	TRBV20-1	TRBD1	TRBJ1-2	TGCAGTGCTGGGGGAGGGGGCGACTATGGCTACACCTTC	CSAGGGGDYGYTF
few	TRBV30	TRBD1	TRBJ1-1	TGTGCCTGGAGTGGGACAGGGGAGGTAGCTTTCTTT	CAWSGTGEVAFF
-	TRBV10-3	-	TRBJ2-1	TGTGCCATCAGCGCCGGCTATGAGCAGTTCTTC	CAISAGYEQFF
-	TRBV12-3/TRBV12-4	TRBD2	TRBJ2-7	TGTGCCAGCAGTTTATTTGAAGCGGGGGAGCAGTACTTC	CASSLFEAGEQYF
few	TRBV7-6	TRBD2	TRBJ2-1	TGTGCCAGCAGCTTGAGGGGCGGGGGGGTTGATGAGCAGTTCTTC	CASSLRGGGVDEQFF
many	TRBV12-3/TRBV12-4	-	TRBJ1-3	TGTGCCAGCACCCTCAAGCGGTTCTCCATATATTTT	CASTLKRFSIYF
few	TRBV30	-	TRBJ2-2	TGTGCCTGGAGTGTACCCGGACTTCACACCGGGGAGCTGTTTTTT	CAWSVPGLHTGELFF
-	TRBV6-1	-	TRBJ1-1	TGTGCCAGCAGTGAACGGGAAGAAGAAGCTTTCTTT	CASSEREEEAFF
-	TRBV29-1	-	TRBJ1-5	TGCAGCGTTACAGACAGTGCAGGCCAGCCCCAGCATTTT	CSVTDSAGQPQHF
many	TRBV6-1	-	TRBJ2-2	TGTGCCACGATCGGAGGGGGGAACGGGGAGCTGTTTTTT	CATIGGGNGELFF
-	TRBV29-1	-	TRBJ2-3	TGCAGCGTGGTCCGGGACTCCAGGACAGATACGCAGTATTTT	CSVVRDSRTDTQYF
-	TRBV9	-	TRBJ2-3	TGTGCCGGCAGCGGAACAGGGACAGATACGCAGTATTTT	CAGSGTGTDTQYF
many	TRBV20-1	-	TRBJ2-7	TGCAGTGCTAGAGACAGGGGGGCCTACGAGCAGTACTTC	CSARDRGAYEQYF
many	TRBV12-3/TRBV12-4	TRBD1	TRBJ1-2	TGTGCCAGCAGCCGACAGGGGGCCTATGGCTACACCTTC	CASSRQGAYGYTF
few	TRBV14	TRBD1	TRBJ1-3	TGTGCCAGCAGGAGGACAGGGGAATACTCTGGAAACACCATATATTTT	CASRRTGEYSGNTIYF